The present TCR beta chain was sequenced within a study of T cell responses to AZD1222 COVID-19 vaccine. Germline-derived CDR1 and CDR2 are LGHNA and YSLEER. The CDR3 spans 15 residues. V was trimmed by 1 base and J by 1 base, leaving 8 bases between them. Study-wide results and caveats: Regions left unmutated in variants are reportedly the target of nearly half of spike-specific TCRs. White British donors predominated, females outnumbered males, and clonal diversity was possibly underestimated.

Using immunoSEQ multiplex PCR, the repertoire was profiled, and TCRdb retains in-frame clones only, with some absent. Of about 84,000 clones listed, 75% to 90% are singletons. Turning to this clone: Its specificity is not known.

The chain carries TRBV4-3 and TRBJ2-4; D unclear. This clonotype was sampled from an adult who received the AZD1222 COVID-19 vaccine. The input for sequencing was peripheral blood, taken 28 days after the second AZD1222 dose. CDR3 loop: CASSQGQTAKNIQYF. The CDR3 DNA is TGCGCCAGCAGCCAAGGCCAGACCGCCAAAAACATTCAGTACTTC.